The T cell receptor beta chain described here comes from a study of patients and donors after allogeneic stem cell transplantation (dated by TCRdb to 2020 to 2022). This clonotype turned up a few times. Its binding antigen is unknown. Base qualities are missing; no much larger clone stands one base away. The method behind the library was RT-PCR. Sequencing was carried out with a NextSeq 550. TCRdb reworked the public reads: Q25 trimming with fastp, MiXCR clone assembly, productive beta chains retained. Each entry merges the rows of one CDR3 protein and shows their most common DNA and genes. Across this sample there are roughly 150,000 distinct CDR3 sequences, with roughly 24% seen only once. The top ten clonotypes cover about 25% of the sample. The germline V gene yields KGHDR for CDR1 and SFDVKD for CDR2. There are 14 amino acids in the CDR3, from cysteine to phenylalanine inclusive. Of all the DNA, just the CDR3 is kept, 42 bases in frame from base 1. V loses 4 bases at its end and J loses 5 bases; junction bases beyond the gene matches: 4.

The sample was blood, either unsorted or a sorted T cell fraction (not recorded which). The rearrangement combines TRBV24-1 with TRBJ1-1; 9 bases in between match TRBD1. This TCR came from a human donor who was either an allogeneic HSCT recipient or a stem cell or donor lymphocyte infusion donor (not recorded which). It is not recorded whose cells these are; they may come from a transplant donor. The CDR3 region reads CATSELGQGTEAFF. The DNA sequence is TGTGCCACCAGTGAGCTGGGACAGGGTACTGAAGCTTTCTTT.